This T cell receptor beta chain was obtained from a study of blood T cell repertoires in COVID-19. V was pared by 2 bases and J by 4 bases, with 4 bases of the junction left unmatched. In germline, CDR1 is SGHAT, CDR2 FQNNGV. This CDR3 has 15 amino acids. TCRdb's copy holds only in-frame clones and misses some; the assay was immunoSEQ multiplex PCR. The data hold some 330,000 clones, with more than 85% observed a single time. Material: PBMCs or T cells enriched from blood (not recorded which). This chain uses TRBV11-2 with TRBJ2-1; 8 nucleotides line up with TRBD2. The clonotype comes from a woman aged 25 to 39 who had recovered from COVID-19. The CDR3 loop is CASSLSGGSYNEQFF. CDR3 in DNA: TGTGCCAGCAGCTTAAGCGGGGGTTCATACAATGAGCAGTTCTTC.